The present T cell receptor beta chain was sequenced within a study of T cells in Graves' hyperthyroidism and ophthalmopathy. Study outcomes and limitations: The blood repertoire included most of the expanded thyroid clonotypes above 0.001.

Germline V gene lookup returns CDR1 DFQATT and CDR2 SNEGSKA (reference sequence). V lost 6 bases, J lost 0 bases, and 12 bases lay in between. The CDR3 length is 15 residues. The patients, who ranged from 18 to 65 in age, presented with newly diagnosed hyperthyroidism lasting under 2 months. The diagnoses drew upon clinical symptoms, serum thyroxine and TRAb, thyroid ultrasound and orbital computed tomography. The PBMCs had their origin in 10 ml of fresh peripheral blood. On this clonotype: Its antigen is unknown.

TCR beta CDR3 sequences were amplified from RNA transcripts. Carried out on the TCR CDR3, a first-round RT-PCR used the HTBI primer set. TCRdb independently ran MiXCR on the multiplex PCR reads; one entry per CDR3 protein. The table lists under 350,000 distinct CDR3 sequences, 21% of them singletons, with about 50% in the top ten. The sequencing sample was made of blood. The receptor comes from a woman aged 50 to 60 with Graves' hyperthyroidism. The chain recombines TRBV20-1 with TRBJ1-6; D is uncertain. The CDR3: CSAPGGSSYNSPLHF. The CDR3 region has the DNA TGCAGTGCCCCCGGAGGGAGCTCCTATAATTCACCCCTCCACTTT.